These 23 T cell receptor beta chains share one sample of origin, sequenced in a study of blood T cell repertoires in COVID-19. The protocol was immunoSEQ multiplex PCR, while the TCRdb copy is restricted to in-frame clones and leaves out a portion. The data show around 87,000 clones, roughly 79% seen once. Source material: peripheral blood. These receptors were obtained from a human donor in a cohort sampled during active COVID-19.

The chain combines TRBV5-1 with TRBJ2-3, with 10 bases matching TRBD2. V trimming: 2 bases; J trimming: 5 bases; junction bases outside the gene matches: 5. The CDR3 runs 15 residues. CDR1 is SGHRS and CDR2 is YFSETQ in the germline V gene. The CDR3 DNA is TGCGCCAGCAGCTTAGCGGGGGGGCTTATAGATACGCAGTATTTT. Translating it yields CASSLAGGLIDTQYF.

This rearrangement joins TRBV30 to TRBJ2-7, with D perhaps matching TRBD2 (5 bases). The CDR3 length is 14 residues. The V and J ends lost 2 bases and 4 bases respectively, with 15 bases between them. The germline V gene has CDR1 GTSNPN and CDR2 SVGIG (reference sequence). The CDR3: CAWSFAGSLYEQYF. The CDR3 region has the DNA TGTGCCTGGAGTTTCGCTGGGAGTTTATACGAGCAGTACTTC. Variable domain in full (rest from reference TRBV30 and TRBJ2-7): SQTIHQWPATLVQPVGSPLSLECTVEGTSNPNLYWYRQAAGRGLQLLFYSVGIGQISSEVPQNLSASRPQDRQFILSSKKLLLSDSGFYLCAWSFAGSLYEQYFGPGTRLTVT.

The chain combines TRBV24-1 with TRBJ1-3; TRBD1 agrees at 8 bases. V lost 3 bases to trimming and J lost 0 bases; unmatched junction nucleotides: 3. There are 16 residues in the CDR3. The germline V gene encodes CDR1 KGHDR and CDR2 SFDVKD. In DNA, the CDR3 is TGTGCCACCAGTGATGGGGACAGGAGCTCTGGAAACACCATATATTTT. Translating gives CATSDGDRSSGNTIYF.

The chain combines TRBV19 with TRBJ1-1; possibly TRBD1 for D (5 bases). V was pared by 3 bases and J by 1 base, with 21 bases between. In germline, CDR1 is LNHDA, CDR2 SQIVND (reference sequence). The CDR3 contains 18 residues. CDR3 in DNA: TGTGCCAGTAGTATGAGGGCCCGGGGGAGGGCGGAGAACACTGAAGCTTTCTTT. It yields the protein CASSMRARGRAENTEAFF.

In this sample, this clone turned up many times. The chain links TRBV5-1 to TRBJ2-3; 9 bases line up with TRBD1. The CDR3 has 17 residues. V was clipped by 4 bases and J by 4 bases; unmatched bases: 13. CDR1 SGHRS and CDR2 YFSETQ come from the germline V gene. The CDR3 reads CASSRDGPGQGPDTQYF. The CDR3 nucleotides read TGCGCCAGCAGCCGAGACGGGCCGGGACAGGGACCAGATACGCAGTATTTT. Combining the CDR3 with reference TRBV5-1 and TRBJ2-3 gives the whole variable domain KAGVTQTPRYLIKTRGQQVTLSCSPISGHRSVSWYQQTPGQGLQFLFEYFSETQRNKGNFPGRFSGRQFSNSRSEMNVSTLELGDSALYLCASSRDGPGQGPDTQYFGPGTRLTVL.

This chain links TRBV19 with TRBJ1-1; 9 bases match TRBD1. J gave up 0 bases and V 7 bases, and 12 bases lay outside the gene matches. The V gene's germline CDR1 is LNHDA and CDR2 SQIVND (reference sequence). The CDR3 covers 17 residues. CDR3 residues: CASKRTGDAPMNTEAFF. CDR3 in DNA: TGTGCCAGTAAACGGACAGGGGACGCTCCCATGAACACTGAAGCTTTCTTT.

V gene TRBV4-1 combines with J gene TRBJ2-3; D remains unclear. This CDR3 is built from 18 residues. The V end was cut by 0 bases, the J end by 1 base, with 17 bases between. From germline, CDR1 is MGHRA and CDR2 YSYEKL. CDR3 coding DNA: TGCGCCAGCAGCCAAGAGGTGAGACTCCCGGCCCGCACAGATACGCAGTATTTT. Protein: CASSQEVRLPARTDTQYF.

This chain connects TRBV7-7 to TRBJ2-3; D is ambiguous. V lost 2 bases, J lost 6 bases, and 9 bases lay in between. CDR1 SSHAT and CDR2 FNYEAQ come from the germline V gene (reference sequence). The CDR3 length is 13 residues. The DNA for the CDR3 is TGTGCCAGCAGCTTATCGAACGGGGATACGCAGTATTTT. Protein: CASSLSNGDTQYF.

This clone was observed once. The chain links TRBV29-1 to TRBJ2-7; 7 bases agree with TRBD2. V lost 4 bases, J lost 2 bases, and 8 bases stayed unmatched. Germline V CDR1 and CDR2: SQVTM, ANQGSEA. The CDR3 covers 14 residues. The CDR3 coding sequence is TGCAGCGTTGGGGACTACAGTACGACCTACGAGCAGTACTTC. This encodes CSVGDYSTTYEQYF.

The chain carries TRBV20-1 and TRBJ2-7; TRBD2 might be the D (5 bases). V shed 3 bases and J shed 4 bases, with 13 bases lying between them. There are 13 residues in the CDR3. Per germline, CDR1 DFQATT and CDR2 SNEGSKA (reference sequence). CDR3 DNA sequence: TGCAGTGCTAGTATGGGCGGGCGATACGAGCAGTACTTC. It codes for CSASMGGRYEQYF.

The chain carries TRBV5-4 and TRBJ1-2; 8 nucleotides align to TRBD1. V shed 3 bases, J shed 0 bases, and the junction held 4 bases outside the gene matches. Germline V gene lookup returns CDR1 SGHNT and CDR2 YYREEE (reference sequence). The CDR3 runs to 15 residues. In DNA form, the CDR3 reads TGTGCCAGCAGCTCCGACAGGGGTTCTAACTATGGCTACACCTTC. Protein sequence: CASSSDRGSNYGYTF.

V is TRBV6-5 and J is TRBJ2-3, with 12 nucleotides matching TRBD2. CDR3 length equals 14 residues. Germline CDR1 is MNHEY and CDR2 is SVGAGI. Trimming removed 6 bases from V and 6 bases from J; junction bases left unmatched: 4. The CDR3 is CASSQGLAGDTQYF. The CDR3 DNA sequence: TGTGCCAGCAGCCAAGGACTAGCGGGGGATACGCAGTATTTT.

This chain links TRBV19 with TRBJ1-2; possibly TRBD1 for D (6 bases). The germline gives CDR1 LNHDA, CDR2 SQIVND (reference sequence). The V end was cut by 4 bases, the J end by 7 bases, with 13 bases between. This CDR3 spans 13 amino acids. Here the CDR3 reads CASSKRDKGGYTF. CDR3 coding DNA: TGTGCCAGTAGTAAGAGGGACAAAGGTGGCTACACCTTC.

The J gene is TRBJ2-3, the V gene TRBV7-8; maybe TRBD2 (6 bases). Looked up from germline, CDR1 is SGHVS and CDR2 is FQNEAQ. The CDR3 is 14 residues long. V was trimmed by 8 bases and J by 0 bases, leaving 12 bases between them. Here the CDR3 DNA reads TGTGCCAGCCGTAGGACTACTAGCACAGATACGCAGTATTTT. This gives the protein CASRRTTSTDTQYF.

This clone was detected only once. V is TRBV19 and J is TRBJ2-2, with D possibly TRBD2 on 5 matching bases. The length of the CDR3 is 13 residues. Trimming pared 3 bases from V and 7 bases from J, leaving 9 bases between. The V gene's germline CDR1 is LNHDA and CDR2 SQIVND (reference sequence). The CDR3 spells CASSISEGGELFF. CDR3 DNA sequence: TGTGCCAGTAGTATTAGCGAGGGCGGGGAGCTGTTTTTT.

This chain links TRBV7-3 with TRBJ2-3; a weak D match, TRBD1 (5 bases). This CDR3 region has 16 residues. Germline V gives CDR1 SGHTA, CDR2 FQGTGA. The V and J ends lost 0 bases and 2 bases respectively, with 12 bases between them. CDR3 in amino acids: CASSLTGYGATDTQYF. The CDR3, as DNA: TGTGCCAGCAGCTTAACAGGGTATGGGGCCACAGATACGCAGTATTTT.

This clone was found once. The chain recombines TRBV5-4 with TRBJ1-6; D might be TRBD1 (5 bases). Trimming shortened V by 4 bases and J by 5 bases, and 19 bases separated the two germline ends. The CDR3 runs to 17 residues. Per the germline V gene, CDR1 is SGHNT and CDR2 is YYREEE (reference sequence). The CDR3 protein is CASSQVLGGFNNSPLHF. The CDR3 DNA reads as TGTGCCAGCAGCCAAGTGCTTGGGGGGTTTAATAATTCACCCCTCCACTTT.

The chain is built from TRBV24-1 and TRBJ2-3; 9 nucleotides agree with TRBD2. Germline loops: CDR1 KGHDR, CDR2 SFDVKD. The CDR3 is 15 residues long. The V and J ends lost 12 bases and 5 bases, in that order; junction bases with no gene match: 14. The DNA for the CDR3 is TGTGCCTCCTCCCAGGCGGGGGGGCCCATAGATACGCAGTATTTT. Residues: CASSQAGGPIDTQYF.

V is TRBV14 and J is TRBJ1-5; perhaps TRBD1 as D (5 bases). Trimming took off 7 bases at V and 0 bases at J, with 19 bases between the two ends. Germline V gene lookup returns CDR1 SGHDN and CDR2 FVKESK. This CDR3 comprises 17 residues. CDR3 in amino acids: CASKIGRGTYSNQPQHF. CDR3 nucleotides: TGTGCCAGCAAAATTGGGCGGGGGACTTATAGCAATCAGCCCCAGCATTTT.

The table lists this clone with a count of one. J is TRBJ1-2 and V is TRBV24-1, with 9 bases fitting TRBD1. CDR3 length equals 13 residues. V lost 4 bases to trimming and J lost 7 bases; unmatched junction nucleotides: 3. Germline CDR1 KGHDR, CDR2 SFDVKD. CDR3 nucleotide sequence: TGTGCCACCAGTGAATCACAGGGGGCTGGCTACACCTTC. Protein product: CATSESQGAGYTF.

The rearrangement joins TRBV3-1 (or the pseudogene TRBV3-2) to TRBJ2-5; no reliable D call. Germline V gene lookup returns CDR1 LGHDT and CDR2 YNNKEL (reference sequence). V was shortened by 2 bases and J by 4 bases, with 11 bases between the two germline ends. CDR3 length equals 14 residues. DNA for the CDR3: TGTGCCAGCAGCCAAAACGACTTGTTAGAGACCCAGTACTTC. Protein sequence: CASSQNDLLETQYF.

DNA of the CDR3: TGTGCCACCACCCCGATCCTGGCTCGCAATCAGCCCCAGCATTTT. It codes for CATTPILARNQPQHF. The chain is built from TRBV24-1 and TRBJ1-5; D gene uncertain. Trimming left V 8 bases short and J 2 bases short, with 15 bases between. This CDR3 has 15 residues. The germline CDR1 and CDR2 sequences are KGHDR and SFDVKD.

This clone was seen just once. The V gene is TRBV6-2 or TRBV6-3, the J gene TRBJ2-7, with D possibly TRBD1 on 6 matching bases. With 2 bases removed from V and 3 bases from J, the gap between germline ends came to 20 bases. The germline gives CDR1 MNHEY, CDR2 SVGEGT. This CDR3 spans 17 amino acids. CDR3 bases: TGTGCCAGCAGTTACCACACCAGGACAGCCGGATTCTACGAGCAGTACTTC. Amino acid sequence: CASSYHTRTAGFYEQYF.